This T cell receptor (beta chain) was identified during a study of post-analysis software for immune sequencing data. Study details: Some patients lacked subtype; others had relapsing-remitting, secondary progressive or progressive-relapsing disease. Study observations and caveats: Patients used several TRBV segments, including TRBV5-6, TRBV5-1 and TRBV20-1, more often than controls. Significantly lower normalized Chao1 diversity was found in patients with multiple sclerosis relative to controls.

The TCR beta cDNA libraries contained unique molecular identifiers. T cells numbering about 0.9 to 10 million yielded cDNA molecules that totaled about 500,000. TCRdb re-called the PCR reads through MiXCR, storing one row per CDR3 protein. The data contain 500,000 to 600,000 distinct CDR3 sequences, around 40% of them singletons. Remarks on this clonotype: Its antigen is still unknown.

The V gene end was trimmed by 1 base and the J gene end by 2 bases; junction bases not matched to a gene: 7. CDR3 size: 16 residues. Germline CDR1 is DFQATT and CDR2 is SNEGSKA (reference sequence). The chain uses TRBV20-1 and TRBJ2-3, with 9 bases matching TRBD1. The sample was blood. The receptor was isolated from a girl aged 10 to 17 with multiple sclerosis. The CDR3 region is CSARAFRTGDTDTQYF. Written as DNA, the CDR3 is TGCAGTGCTAGAGCCTTTCGGACAGGGGACACAGATACGCAGTATTTT.